A single sample gave rise to the 28 T cell receptor beta chains below, sequenced in a study of T cell changes during pregnancy in multiple sclerosis. Sequencing used immunoSEQ multiplex PCR; TCRdb keeps in-frame clones, though not all of them. Of some 100,000 clones in the sample, more than 90% are singletons; the top ten hold over 3%. This specimen consisted of peripheral blood, obtained in the second trimester of pregnancy. The receptors stem from a female donor with multiple sclerosis, enrolled in a pregnancy study.

This clone has just a few counts. This sequence joins TRBV4-2 and TRBJ1-2, with 10 positions matching TRBD1. The V gene end was trimmed by 4 bases and the J gene end by 2 bases; junction bases not matched to a gene: 7. This CDR3 has 16 residues. Per germline, CDR1 LGHNA and CDR2 YNFKEQ. In DNA form, the CDR3 reads TGTGCCAGCAGCCGCGCCGGACAGGGGGTGAACTATGGCTACACCTTC. It specifies CASSRAGQGVNYGYTF.

The J gene is TRBJ2-6, the V gene TRBV27, with 11 bases that match TRBD1. This CDR3 comprises 18 residues. Germline lookup yields CDR1 MNHEY and CDR2 SMNVEV (reference sequence). V lost 0 bases to trimming and J lost 2 bases; unmatched junction nucleotides: 3. CDR3 sequence reads: CASSLSPGQGAGANVLTF. The CDR3 DNA follows: TGTGCCAGCAGTTTATCCCCGGGACAGGGGGCTGGGGCCAACGTCCTGACTTTC.

This chain links TRBV19 with TRBJ2-3; possible D gene TRBD2, 5 bases. Germline V lookup: CDR1 LNHDA, CDR2 SQIVND (reference sequence). This CDR3 is 13 amino acids long. With 7 bases removed from V and 3 bases from J, the gap between germline ends came to 11 bases. CDR3 residues: CASTMGSTDTQYF. The CDR3 coding sequence is TGTGCCAGTACTATGGGGAGTACAGATACGCAGTATTTT.

The chain has TRBV25-1 and TRBJ2-1, with 10 bases matching TRBD2. After removal of 4 bases from V and 7 bases from J, the junction contained 7 bases not matched to a gene. There are 15 residues in the CDR3. The germline gives CDR1 MGHDK, CDR2 SYGVNS. The CDR3 loop is CASSASGRAGNEQFF. CDR3 nucleotides: TGTGCCAGCAGTGCCAGCGGGAGGGCCGGGAATGAGCAGTTCTTC.

The CDR3 here is CASSLWTGVFNEQFF. DNA of the CDR3: TGTGCCAGCAGCTTGTGGACAGGGGTCTTCAATGAGCAGTTCTTC. This chain connects TRBV5-6 to TRBJ2-1; 9 positions agree with TRBD1. Unmatched junction bases numbered 5, after V lost 1 base and J lost 6 bases. Germline lookup yields CDR1 SGHDT and CDR2 YYEEEE. The CDR3 covers 15 residues.

V usage is TRBV25-1 and J usage is TRBJ1-1, with TRBD1 identical over 7 bases. Looked up from germline, CDR1 is MGHDK and CDR2 is SYGVNS. V was pared by 4 bases and J by 0 bases, with 5 bases of the junction left unmatched. This CDR3 spans 15 amino acids. The CDR3 protein is CASSGRGTVNTEAFF. CDR3 bases: TGTGCCAGCAGTGGCCGCGGGACAGTGAACACTGAAGCTTTCTTT.

This chain uses TRBV5-4 with TRBJ2-7; TRBD1 aligns across 9 bases. The V and J ends lost 4 bases and 6 bases, in that order; junction bases with no gene match: 5. The V gene's germline CDR1 is SGHNT and CDR2 YYREEE (reference sequence). The CDR3 loop spans 13 amino acids. CDR3 nucleotide sequence: TGTGCCAGCAGCCCCGGACAGGGGCGCGAGCAGTACTTC. This sequence encodes CASSPGQGREQYF. The variable domain in full, with the rest retrieved from reference TRBV5-4 and TRBJ2-7, is ETGVTQSPTHLIKTRGQQVTLRCSSQSGHNTVSWYQQALGQGPQFIFQYYREEENGRGNFPPRFSGLQFPNYSSELNVNALELDDSALYLCASSPGQGREQYFGPGTRLTVT.

The chain couples TRBV7-3 to TRBJ2-2; D might be TRBD2 (5 bases). The CDR3 consists of 14 residues. Germline values: CDR1 SGHTA, CDR2 FQGTGA. Trimming shortened V by 5 bases and J by 6 bases, and 13 bases separated the two germline ends. This CDR3 reads CASSREGLAGELFF. CDR3 coding DNA: TGTGCCAGCAGCCGAGAGGGTTTGGCCGGGGAGCTGTTTTTT.

This chain connects TRBV2 to TRBJ1-1, with 9 bases matching TRBD1. The CDR3 spans 14 residues. CDR1 and CDR2 (germline): SNHLY, FYNNEI. Losses at the gene ends were 8 bases for V and 6 bases for J; bases not matched to a gene: 10. The CDR3 region is CASQGTGIYAEAFF. The CDR3 DNA reads TGTGCCAGCCAAGGGACAGGGATATACGCTGAAGCTTTCTTT.

V gene TRBV15 combines with J gene TRBJ2-1, with a weak D call TRBD1 (5 bases). The V and J ends lost 2 bases and 9 bases respectively, with 17 bases between them. The germline gives CDR1 LNHNV, CDR2 YYDKDF (reference sequence). The CDR3 length is 15 residues. The CDR3 sequence: CATSRPPGASSEQFF. The CDR3 coding sequence is TGTGCCACCAGCAGACCCCCTGGGGCCTCTAGTGAGCAGTTCTTC.

The chain uses TRBV4-3 and TRBJ2-2, with D perhaps matching TRBD2 (6 bases). The germline V and J ends were trimmed by 2 bases and 2 bases, with 9 bases remaining between them. This CDR3 region has 15 residues. CDR1 and CDR2 from the germline V gene are LGHNA and YSLEER. The CDR3 DNA is TGCGCCAGCAGCCAACCGGGACTTAACACCGGGGAGCTGTTTTTT. Its protein product is CASSQPGLNTGELFF.

The chain has TRBV10-3 and TRBJ1-3; D unclear. Between the trimmed V and J ends, which lost 4 bases and 3 bases, there was a span of 7 bases. This CDR3 is built from 13 residues. Germline CDR1 is ENHRY and CDR2 is SYGVKD. CDR3 DNA sequence: TGTGCCATCAGTGTAGCTGTTGGAAACACCATATATTTT. Translated, it gives CAISVAVGNTIYF.

This clone was seen once. The CDR3 loop is CASSFRTGGLQTQYF. The DNA for the CDR3 is TGTGCCAGCAGCTTTAGGACAGGGGGTTTACAGACCCAGTACTTC. The V call is TRBV7-6, the J call TRBJ2-5; 10 nucleotides line up with TRBD1. The V segment lost 3 bases and the J segment 6 bases; nucleotides outside the gene matches: 7. Germline assignment: CDR1 SGHVS and CDR2 FNYEAQ. The CDR3 is 15 residues long. The variable domain in full, with the rest retrieved from reference TRBV7-6 and TRBJ2-5, is GAGVSQSPRYKVTKRGQDVALRCDPISGHVSLYWYRQALGQGPEFLTYFNYEAQQDKSGLPNDRFSAERPEGSISTLTIQRTEQRDSAMYRCASSFRTGGLQTQYFGPGTRLLVL.

This clone has just one count. The rearrangement uses TRBV5-1 and TRBJ2-2; TRBD2 matches 15 bases. J was trimmed by 4 bases and V by 5 bases; bases with no gene match: 9. Germline CDR1 and CDR2: SGHRS and YFSETQ. The CDR3 extends over 18 amino acids. In nucleotides, the CDR3 is TGCGCCAGCAGGGATCCGGGACTAGCGGGAGGTGGCACCGGGGAGCTGTTTTTT. Encoded protein: CASRDPGLAGGGTGELFF.

V usage is TRBV19 and J usage is TRBJ2-7; 9 bases match TRBD1. Germline V gene lookup returns CDR1 LNHDA and CDR2 SQIVND (reference sequence). The J segment lost 0 bases and the V segment lost 5 bases, leaving 5 bases of the junction unmatched. The CDR3 loop spans 15 amino acids. For the CDR3, the DNA is TGTGCCAGTAGTTTCGGACAGGGGCTCTCCTACGAGCAGTACTTC. Translating it yields CASSFGQGLSYEQYF.

The gene calls are TRBV11-2 and TRBJ2-1; TRBD2 matches 10 bases. J gave up 6 bases and V 0 bases, and 8 bases lay outside the gene matches. CDR3 size: 17 residues. Germline V gene sequence: CDR1 SGHAT, CDR2 FQNNGV. CDR3 protein: CASSLESWLAGANEQFF. Here the CDR3 DNA reads TGTGCCAGCAGCTTAGAGAGTTGGCTAGCGGGAGCCAATGAGCAGTTCTTC.

The V and J genes are TRBV7-8 and TRBJ2-3; D is unclear. CDR3 length equals 11 residues. Germline values: CDR1 SGHVS, CDR2 FQNEAQ. The V end lost 5 bases, the J end lost 3 bases, and 3 bases lay between the germline ends. The CDR3 here is CASSLTDTQYF. For the CDR3, the DNA is TGTGCCAGCAGCCTTACAGATACGCAGTATTTT.

CDR3 sequence: CASSTGNSNQPQHF. As DNA, the CDR3 is TGTGCCAGCAGTACAGGAAATAGCAATCAGCCCCAGCATTTT. V is TRBV27 and J is TRBJ1-5; TRBD1 might be the D (5 bases). CDR1 is MNHEY, CDR2 SMNVEV, per germline (reference sequence). The CDR3 is 14 amino acids. V lost 5 bases and J 0 bases, leaving 8 bases between the germline ends.

This chain uses TRBV27 with TRBJ2-1; TRBD2 aligns across 7 bases. The CDR3 consists of 15 residues. Trimming took 6 bases from V and 1 from J; bases not matched to a gene: 6. From germline, CDR1 is MNHEY and CDR2 SMNVEV (reference sequence). CDR3 sequence: CASSPREVSYNEQFF. In DNA, the CDR3 is TGTGCCAGCAGCCCTCGGGAGGTTTCCTACAATGAGCAGTTCTTC.

V gene TRBV5-1 combines with J gene TRBJ2-2, with D hard to call. The V end was cut by 4 bases, the J end by 10 bases, with 20 bases between. The CDR3 is 15 residues long. Per the germline V gene, CDR1 is SGHRS and CDR2 is YFSETQ. The CDR3, as DNA: TGCGCCAGCAGCCTATCAACGGGTCGGGTCGTGGAGCTGTTTTTT. It yields the protein CASSLSTGRVVELFF.

The V and J genes are TRBV28 and TRBJ2-1, with D possibly being TRBD2 (6 bases). Germline loops: CDR1 MDHEN, CDR2 SYDVKM. CDR3 length: 15 amino acids. Trimming removed 2 bases from V and 2 bases from J, with 10 bases in between. In DNA form, the CDR3 reads TGTGCCAGCAGTTTAGACCTAGCGACCTACAATGAGCAGTTCTTC. It is translated as CASSLDLATYNEQFF.

This sequence joins TRBV7-2 and TRBJ2-1; TRBD2 matches at 7 bases. With 5 bases clipped from V and 3 bases from J, the junction kept 10 bases outside the gene matches. The CDR3 has 16 residues. CDR1 is SGHTA and CDR2 is FQGNSA in the germline V gene. The CDR3 DNA is TGTGCCAGCAGCACCGGGGAGGGCCATTACTACAATGAGCAGTTCTTC. Protein: CASSTGEGHYYNEQFF. Variable domain in full (rest from reference TRBV7-2 and TRBJ2-1): GAGVSQSPSNKVTEKGKDVELRCDPISGHTALYWYRQSLGQGLEFLIYFQGNSAPDKSGLPSDRFSAERTGGSVSTLTIQRTQQEDSAVYLCASSTGEGHYYNEQFFGPGTRLTVL.

The genes are TRBV25-1 and TRBJ2-3, with D tentatively TRBD2 (6 bases). Germline V gene lookup returns CDR1 MGHDK and CDR2 SYGVNS. This CDR3 contains 17 residues. Trimming shortened V by 4 bases and J by 3 bases, and 20 bases separated the two germline ends. CDR3 bases: TGTGCCAGCAGTGTTGGGGGTAGAGGGAGGAGGACAGATACGCAGTATTTT. Protein product: CASSVGGRGRRTDTQYF.

This clone was recorded only once. The chain combines TRBV28 with TRBJ2-2, with 11 bases identical to TRBD1. Per germline, CDR1 MDHEN and CDR2 SYDVKM. This CDR3 is 16 amino acids long. V lost 3 bases, J lost 6 bases, and 6 bases stayed unmatched. The chain's CDR3 is CASSLPPGQGAGELFF. CDR3 bases: TGTGCCAGCAGTTTGCCACCGGGACAGGGGGCCGGGGAGCTGTTTTTT.

The chain recombines TRBV29-1 with TRBJ2-7; D might be TRBD1 (5 bases). With 3 bases removed from V and 4 bases from J, the gap between germline ends came to 10 bases. The germline gives CDR1 SQVTM, CDR2 ANQGSEA. The CDR3 consists of 12 residues. The CDR3 nucleotides are TGCAGCGTTGAGCTTCAGGGATACGAGCAGTACTTC. Its protein is CSVELQGYEQYF.

The V and J genes are TRBV11-2 and TRBJ2-5; 7 positions agree with TRBD2. The J segment lost 5 bases and the V segment lost 5 bases, leaving 8 bases of the junction unmatched. The CDR3 has 14 amino acids. The germline V gene encodes CDR1 SGHAT and CDR2 FQNNGV. The chain's CDR3 is CASSPSGRRETQYF. CDR3 DNA: TGTGCCAGCAGCCCCTCCGGGAGGAGGGAGACCCAGTACTTC.

The CDR3 loop is CSAPLYNEQFF. CDR3 nucleotides: TGCAGTGCCCCTCTGTACAATGAGCAGTTCTTC. V is TRBV20-1 and J is TRBJ2-1, with D unclear. The germline V and J ends were trimmed by 6 bases and 4 bases, with 7 bases remaining between them. Germline CDR1 DFQATT, CDR2 SNEGSKA (reference sequence). This CDR3 has 11 amino acids.

The chain recombines TRBV18 with TRBJ2-3; maybe TRBD1 (6 bases). The CDR3 loop spans 15 amino acids. V lost 5 bases to trimming and J lost 0 bases, with 12 bases between them. The germline V gene has CDR1 KGHSH and CDR2 LQKENI. The CDR3 region has the DNA TGTGCCAGCTCAAATCGAGGACAGAGCACAGATACGCAGTATTTT. Amino acids: CASSNRGQSTDTQYF. Combining the CDR3 with reference TRBV18 and TRBJ2-3 gives the whole variable domain NAGVMQNPRHLVRRRGQEARLRCSPMKGHSHVYWYRQLPEEGLKFMVYLQKENIIDESGMPKERFSAEFPKEGPSILRIQQVVRGDSAAYFCASSNRGQSTDTQYFGPGTRLTVL.